The clone carrying this T cell receptor beta chain has a single count. Its antigen remains unknown. This record comes from a study of Ad26.COV2.S vaccination and SARS-CoV-2 variants. Study at large: The trial was COV1001 and the donor's arm was Ad26.COV2.S. The vaccine Ad26.COV2.S was put into the muscle once, or twice with 56 days between.

The length of the CDR3 is 16 residues. The germline V gene has CDR1 SGHAT and CDR2 FQNNGV. Trimming stripped 7 bases from V and 0 bases from J, with 17 bases between. Findings of the study overall: Reported findings describe substantial breadth in spike-specific CD8+ and CD4+ T cell responses following vaccination.

Indicated treatment: some 20 received Ad26.COV2.S at low or high dose, single or two shots; about 5 received placebo; per-sample allocation not given. Sampling happened 63 days after the first vaccine or placebo injection. TCRdb keeps only in-frame clones here, not all; method: immunoSEQ multiplex PCR. The sample contains 350,000 to 500,000 clones, 88% of which appear only once. This TCR was sampled from a person aged 18 to 59 who received the Ad26.COV2.S COVID-19 vaccine or a placebo. This specimen consisted of peripheral blood, obtained in a trial of Ad26.COV2.S vaccine versus placebo. The chain recombines TRBV11-2 with TRBJ2-3; D is possibly TRBD1 (6 bases). CDR3 in amino acids: CASNLGGITSTDTQYF. The CDR3 DNA reads TGTGCCAGCAACCTTGGGGGCATAACTAGCACAGATACGCAGTATTTT.